In this sample, the clone carrying this T cell receptor (beta chain) turned up once. Its antigen remains unidentified. Sequencing used immunoSEQ multiplex PCR; TCRdb keeps in-frame clones, though not all of them. Among tens of thousands of clones listed, 65% to 90% were seen once. This sample stems from a study of radiotherapy plus CTLA-4 blockade in lung cancer. On the study more broadly: Objective responses emerged in roughly 20% of patients, and 31% attained disease control.

Treatment of patients with chemo-refractory metastatic non-small-cell lung cancer consisted of focal radiation plus CTLA-4 blockade with ipilimumab. Study-level points and caveats: TCR clones from tumors expanded in blood after radiotherapy plus ipilimumab.

The sequence derives from a human donor with non-small cell lung cancer whose response to radiotherapy plus ipilimumab could not be evaluated. This sample comprised peripheral blood, obtained from a patient treated with radiotherapy plus ipilimumab.

DNA for the CDR3: TGCAGCGTGGATGGGGCAGGGGGGTTTTTTTCAGATACGCAGTATTTT. It specifies CSVDGAGGFFSDTQYF. V usage is TRBV29-1 and J usage is TRBJ2-3, with D tentatively TRBD1 (7 bases). The CDR3 covers 16 residues. V was cut by 6 bases and J by 4 bases, with 23 bases left in between. Germline V lookup: CDR1 SQVTM, CDR2 ANQGSEA.